The 20 T cell receptor beta chains given below trace back to one sample, sequenced in a study of CD8+ T cells in alopecia areata. TCR sequencing used cDNA made by reverse transcription of extracted RNA. Method: immunoSEQ multiplex PCR; TCRdb's copy keeps in-frame clones and lacks some. The data hold about 180,000 clones, with about half observed a single time. This sample's treatment: oral pan-JAK inhibitor, 5-10 mg twice daily. The sample consisted of CD8+ T cells sorted from blood, taken at week 52, from a patient treated with tofacitinib. These receptors originate from a human donor with alopecia areata.

This clone was picked up a small number of times. The rearrangement uses TRBV5-1 and TRBJ1-5, with 7 bases fitting TRBD1. This CDR3 has 15 residues. The V segment lost 0 bases and the J segment 3 bases; nucleotides outside the gene matches: 3. The germline gives CDR1 SGHRS, CDR2 YFSETQ. The CDR3 is CASSLGDRFNQPQHF. The CDR3 DNA follows: TGCGCCAGCAGCTTGGGGGACAGATTCAATCAGCCCCAGCATTTT.

This clone came up once. CDR3 region: CASSPWTSYEQYF. In nucleotides, the CDR3 is TGTGCCAGCAGCCCCTGGACTAGCTACGAGCAGTACTTC. The rearrangement links TRBV13 to TRBJ2-7; 7 bases match TRBD2. The CDR3 has 13 residues. V lost 5 bases to trimming and J lost 3 bases; unmatched junction nucleotides: 4. CDR1 is PRHDT, CDR2 FYEKMQ, per germline (reference sequence).

The chain couples TRBV27 to TRBJ2-7; 8 nucleotides line up with TRBD1. This CDR3 has 16 amino acids. After removal of 5 bases from V and 0 bases from J, the junction contained 9 bases not matched to a gene. The germline CDR1 and CDR2 sequences are MNHEY and SMNVEV (reference sequence). The CDR3 DNA sequence: TGTGCCAGCAGTCCGACCGGGACAGGCCTCTCCTACGAGCAGTACTTC. It translates to CASSPTGTGLSYEQYF.

The rearrangement uses TRBV6-1 and TRBJ2-3; the match to TRBD2 covers 7 bases. The V and J ends lost 10 bases and 4 bases, in that order; junction bases with no gene match: 11. CDR3 length: 14 residues. Germline V gene data show CDR1 as MNHNS and CDR2 as SASEGT. The CDR3 sequence: CATGAGTLPDTQYF. The CDR3 bases are TGTGCCACCGGAGCGGGGACCCTCCCAGATACGCAGTATTTT.

This chain joins TRBV30 and TRBJ2-7; 9 bases are a match to TRBD1. The V gene end was trimmed by 2 bases and the J gene end by 5 bases; junction bases not matched to a gene: 13. The CDR3 extends over 16 amino acids. Germline CDR1 and CDR2: GTSNPN and SVGIG (reference sequence). CDR3 bases: TGTGCCTGGAGTAAACCGCCCGGACAGGGGATCCACGAGCAGTACTTC. It encodes CAWSKPPGQGIHEQYF.

The chain combines TRBV7-9 with TRBJ1-6; maybe TRBD1 (6 bases). Between the trimmed V and J ends, which lost 1 base and 5 bases, there was a span of 6 bases. The germline V gene has CDR1 SEHNR and CDR2 FQNEAQ (reference sequence). This CDR3 contains 14 residues. CDR3 coding DNA: TGTGCCAGCAGCTTAGGACAGGATAATTCACCCCTCCACTTT. Protein: CASSLGQDNSPLHF.

The gene calls are TRBV5-6 and TRBJ2-5; TRBD2 matches at 9 bases. The CDR3 sequence is 15 residues long. Trimming took 2 bases from V and 4 from J; bases not matched to a gene: 6. Germline V gene lookup returns CDR1 SGHDT and CDR2 YYEEEE. The CDR3 loop reads CASSFTAGGPETQYF. CDR3 sequence (DNA): TGTGCCAGCAGCTTTACAGCGGGGGGACCAGAGACCCAGTACTTC.

This clone was counted once. J is TRBJ2-2 and V is TRBV9, with D possibly being TRBD1 (5 bases). V lost 4 bases to trimming and J lost 2 bases, with 12 bases between them. The CDR3 totals 15 residues. CDR1 and CDR2 (germline): SGDLS, YYNGEE. The CDR3 DNA reads as TGTGCCAGCAGCCCCTCACAGGCTAACACCGGGGAGCTGTTTTTT. Translated, it gives CASSPSQANTGELFF.

This chain joins TRBV6-6 and TRBJ2-5, with D possibly being TRBD2 (6 bases). The V end lost 10 bases, the J end lost 5 bases, and 17 bases lay between the germline ends. The germline gives CDR1 MNHNY, CDR2 SVGAGI (reference sequence). The CDR3 is made up of 13 amino acids. The CDR3 protein is CAIGGSGEETQYF. For the CDR3, the DNA is TGTGCCATCGGGGGAAGTGGCGAGGAGACCCAGTACTTC.

V and J are TRBV30 and TRBJ2-1; 11 bases are shared with TRBD2. The CDR3 runs to 14 residues. After removal of 7 bases from V and 4 bases from J, the junction contained 6 bases not matched to a gene. Germline CDR1 reads GTSNPN; CDR2 reads SVGIG (reference sequence). The CDR3 protein is CASSIAGGYNEQFF. CDR3 bases: TGTGCCTCCTCAATAGCGGGGGGGTACAATGAGCAGTTCTTC.

This chain joins TRBV7-8 and TRBJ2-5; D possibly corresponds to TRBD2 (5 bases). The CDR3 has 15 amino acids. The V gene lost 5 bases and the J gene lost 0 bases, with 13 bases spanning the gap. CDR1 is SGHVS, CDR2 FQNEAQ, per germline. The CDR3 sequence: CASSTVRRNQETQYF. Written as DNA, the CDR3 is TGTGCCAGCAGCACAGTCCGGAGGAACCAAGAGACCCAGTACTTC.

The chain uses TRBV25-1 and TRBJ1-4; weak D call: TRBD1 (5 bases). Per germline, CDR1 MGHDK and CDR2 SYGVNS. This CDR3 is built from 13 residues. V lost 1 base and J lost 7, with 7 bases in between. Here the CDR3 DNA reads TGTGCCAGCAGTGAATCAAGGGGTGAAAAACTGTTTTTT. Residues: CASSESRGEKLFF.

This chain links TRBV9 with TRBJ2-1; 8 positions agree with TRBD1. Per the germline V gene, CDR1 is SGDLS and CDR2 is YYNGEE. The CDR3 is 15 residues long. The V gene end was trimmed by 1 base and the J gene end by 2 bases; junction bases not matched to a gene: 2. CDR3 in DNA: TGTGCCAGCAGCGTACGGACAGGGACCTACAATGAGCAGTTCTTC. Its protein product is CASSVRTGTYNEQFF.

This clone was detected only a few times. The chain joins TRBV9 to TRBJ2-1, with D possibly TRBD2 on 5 matching bases. This CDR3 has 14 amino acids. Trimming took off 5 bases at V and 8 bases at J, with 17 bases between the two ends. Germline V lookup: CDR1 SGDLS, CDR2 YYNGEE. DNA of the CDR3: TGTGCCAGCAGAGCCAGAACCGAGGGCGATGAGCAGTTCTTC. It codes for CASRARTEGDEQFF.

J is TRBJ1-5 and V is TRBV6-5; unclear D gene. The CDR3 covers 15 residues. Germline values: CDR1 MNHEY, CDR2 SVGAGI. The germline V and J ends were trimmed by 6 bases and 2 bases, with 14 bases remaining between them. CDR3 in DNA: TGTGCCAGCAGCCTCGGCCCGGAGGGCAATCAGCCCCAGCATTTT. This codes for CASSLGPEGNQPQHF.

The V and J genes are TRBV4-1 and TRBJ1-3; D is ambiguous. The germline CDR1 and CDR2 sequences are MGHRA and YSYEKL. The length of the CDR3 is 13 residues. The V end lost 1 base, the J end lost 8 bases, and 9 bases lay between the germline ends. The CDR3 DNA follows: TGCGCCAGCAGCCAAGTCTGGGAGGACACCATATATTTT. Translation gives CASSQVWEDTIYF.

V gene TRBV6-1 combines with J gene TRBJ2-7; D is perhaps TRBD1 or TRBD2 (6 bases each). Germline CDR1 MNHNS, CDR2 SASEGT. V was trimmed by 7 bases and J by 4 bases, leaving 17 bases between them. The length of the CDR3 is 14 residues. This chain's CDR3 is CASIRGRGGYEQYF. CDR3 bases: TGTGCCAGCATCCGGGGCAGGGGAGGTTACGAGCAGTACTTC.

The V and J genes are TRBV5-6 and TRBJ2-6; D might be TRBD1 (5 bases). This CDR3 region has 16 residues. Germline CDR1 is SGHDT and CDR2 is YYEEEE. V lost 7 bases to trimming and J lost 0 bases, with 14 bases between them. The CDR3 reads CASGDSPSSGANVLTF. Here the CDR3 DNA reads TGTGCCAGCGGTGACAGTCCCAGCTCTGGGGCCAACGTCCTGACTTTC.

The chain couples TRBV5-6 to TRBJ2-3; D is perhaps TRBD1 or TRBD2 (6 bases each). The germline V gene encodes CDR1 SGHDT and CDR2 YYEEEE. The CDR3 has 16 amino acids. Trimming shortened V by 6 bases and J by 4 bases, and 21 bases separated the two germline ends. The CDR3 coding sequence is TGTGCCAGCACCAGCTTAGGAGGGGGGTACGCAGATACGCAGTATTTT. This sequence encodes CASTSLGGGYADTQYF.

This clone was picked up many times. The chain combines TRBV30 with TRBJ1-1; no definite D call. The CDR3 runs 13 residues. Trimming pared 4 bases from V and 1 base from J, leaving 10 bases between. Per germline, CDR1 GTSNPN and CDR2 SVGIG (reference sequence). The CDR3 region is CAWTATENTEAFF. CDR3 in DNA: TGTGCCTGGACCGCCACAGAGAACACTGAAGCTTTCTTT.